The rows below give T cell receptor beta chains drawn from one sample of a study of long-term antiretroviral therapy in people with HIV. Clones were read by immunoSEQ multiplex PCR, and TCRdb kept only the in-frame ones, dropping some. The repertoire holds approximately 9,700 clones, with roughly three quarters as singletons. The sample consisted of unsorted PBMCs, taken 1.8 years before starting antiretroviral therapy. These receptors were collected from a man in his forties with HIV. The CDR3 runs from the conserved cysteine through the conserved F or W. Each record gives: D gene, J gene, V gene, clone size, CDR3 DNA, CDR3 protein. D genes are given only for firm matches. A row's size may be missing; if present it is once, few, many or a size class.

>NA|TRBJ1-2|TRBV6-5|NA
TGTGCCAGCAGCCGGCAAGAAGATGGCTACACCTTC
CASSRQEDGYTF
>NA|TRBJ2-1|TRBV5-6|NA
TGTGCCAGCAGCTTCGCAATAGGGACTTACAATGAGCAGTTCTTC
CASSFAIGTYNEQFF
>TRBD1|TRBJ1-4|TRBV19|NA
TGTGCCAGTAAGACAGGGGGGATTTTTGAAAAACTGTTTTTT
CASKTGGIFEKLFF
>NA|TRBJ2-5|TRBV11-2|NA
TGTGCCAGCAGCTTACAGGCGACGACAGCCGGTCAAGAGACCCAGTACTTC
CASSLQATTAGQETQYF
>TRBD1|TRBJ1-6|TRBV5-1|NA
TGCGCCAGCAGCCCGGGACAGCAGAATTCACCCCTCCACTTT
CASSPGQQNSPLHF
>NA|TRBJ2-7|TRBV7-2|NA
TGTGCCAGCAGCTTAGGGGGACCGCGGCAGTACTTC
CASSLGGPRQYF
>NA|TRBJ1-1|TRBV29-1|few
TGCAGCGTTGAAGTTGCTCAGAACACTGAAGCTTTCTTT
CSVEVAQNTEAFF
>TRBD1|TRBJ1-5|TRBV2|NA
TGTGCCAGCAGTCAAGTCGGACAGGGCAATCAGCCCCAGCATTTT
CASSQVGQGNQPQHF
>TRBD2|TRBJ2-7|TRBV9|NA
TGTGCCAGCAGCGTAGACGGCGGGGGGGCCATGGAGCAGTACTTC
CASSVDGGGAMEQYF
>TRBD1|TRBJ2-1|TRBV5-6|once
TGTGCCAGCAGCTTGGCCGGTGGGACAGGGACCAATGAGCAGTTCTTC
CASSLAGGTGTNEQFF
>NA|TRBJ2-2|TRBV5-1|NA
TGCGCCAGCAGCTTCGGAGGGGAGCTGTTTTTT
CASSFGGELFF
>NA|TRBJ2-3|TRBV7-9|once
TGTGCCAGCAGTGACTCGGGGGAGAGAGATACGCAGTATTTT
CASSDSGERDTQYF
>TRBD1|TRBJ1-3|TRBV27|NA
TGTGCCAGCAGACTGACAGGGGTTGGAAACACCATATATTTT
CASRLTGVGNTIYF
>TRBD2|TRBJ2-2|TRBV9|NA
TGTGCCAGCAGCGTAGGTGCGGGGGGGCCGGACACCGGGGAGCTGTTTTTT
CASSVGAGGPDTGELFF
>NA|TRBJ1-5|TRBV6-1|NA
TGTGCCAGCAAGGTTGGTTGGGGGAATCAGCCCCAGCATTTT
CASKVGWGNQPQHF
>NA|TRBJ1-3|TRBV2|NA
TGTGCCAGCAGTGAACGGGGCCAGGCTGGAAACACCATATATTTT
CASSERGQAGNTIYF
>NA|TRBJ2-7|TRBV11-2|NA
TGTGCCAGCAGCTTAGGGGGCAGTTCCTACGAGCAGTACTTC
CASSLGGSSYEQYF
>TRBD1|TRBJ1-5|TRBV19|NA
TGTGCCAGTAGTCCCAGGGGGATTGCAAATCAGCCCCAGCATTTT
CASSPRGIANQPQHF
>NA|TRBJ1-3|TRBV19|NA
TGTGCCTCCCGGCCCAGTCCTGGAAACACCATATATTTT
CASRPSPGNTIYF
>TRBD1|TRBJ2-2|TRBV5-1|NA
TGCGCCAGCAGCTCCGGGGACAGGGCTCCCGTTGGGGAGCTGTTTTTT
CASSSGDRAPVGELFF
>NA|TRBJ1-5|TRBV5-1|few
TGCGCCAGCAGCTTACAGCCTGGGGGGGATCAGCCCCAGCATTTT
CASSLQPGGDQPQHF
>NA|TRBJ2-7|TRBV7-9|NA
TGTGCCAGCAGCCCTAAGACAGGCTCCTACGAGCAGTACTTC
CASSPKTGSYEQYF
>NA|TRBJ1-1|TRBV6-1|NA
TGTGCCAGCAGTGCCCTTAACACTGAAGCTTTCTTT
CASSALNTEAFF
>NA|TRBJ2-2|TRBV5-6|NA
TGTGCCAGCAGCTCTCTAAGGAACACCGGGGAGCTGTTTTTT
CASSSLRNTGELFF
>NA|TRBJ1-4|TRBV10-3|NA
TGTGCCATCAGTGAGGGGGTACAAGAAGAAAAACTGTTTTTT
CAISEGVQEEKLFF
>TRBD1|TRBJ1-2|TRBV2|NA
TGTGCCAGCAGCCAGAACAGGGGACGTGGGACTCGTAAGGGCTATGGCTACACCTTC
CASSQNRGRGTRKGYGYTF
>NA|TRBJ1-1|TRBV11-2|NA
TGTGCCAGCAGCTTACGATCGGCTTGGAGTGGATTGTCCACTGAAGCTTTCTTT
CASSLRSAWSGLSTEAFF
>NA|TRBJ1-5|TRBV6-5|NA
TGTGCCAGCAGTTACTCCGAGGGACAGCCCCAGCATTTT
CASSYSEGQPQHF
>NA|TRBJ1-1|TRBV30|NA
TGTGCCTGGTCGCTTTCCGGGGACACTGAAGCTTTCTTT
CAWSLSGDTEAFF
>NA|TRBJ2-7|TRBV6-1|NA
TGTGCCAGCGCCTGGACGGCCTCCTACGAGCAGTACTTC
CASAWTASYEQYF
>TRBD1|TRBJ1-3|TRBV4-2|NA
TGTGCCAGCAGCCAAGAGGGGACAGCTGGAAACACCATATATTTT
CASSQEGTAGNTIYF
>NA|TRBJ2-7|TRBV7-8|NA
TGTGCCAGCGGCCCCCGGGGGGCAACCTACGAGCAGTACTTC
CASGPRGATYEQYF
>TRBD1|TRBJ1-4|TRBV6-6|few
TGTGCCAGCAGATGGACAGGGTTAGAAAAACTGTTTTTT
CASRWTGLEKLFF
>TRBD2|TRBJ2-1|TRBV19|large
TGTGCCAGTAGTATTTCTCTGGCGGGGAGGGGCAATGAGCAGTTCTTC
CASSISLAGRGNEQFF
>TRBD1|TRBJ1-1|TRBV5-4|once
TGTGCCAGCAGCTCGGGACAGGGAGGAACTGAAGCTTTCTTT
CASSSGQGGTEAFF
>NA|TRBJ1-3|TRBV9|NA
TGTGCCAGCAGCGTAGGTAAAAACTCTGGAAACACCATATATTTT
CASSVGKNSGNTIYF
>NA|TRBJ1-1|TRBV11-2|NA
TGTGCCAGCAGCCCGGGATTTGGGACTGAAGCTTTCTTT
CASSPGFGTEAFF
>NA|TRBJ1-1|TRBV6-4|once
TGTGCCAGCAGTCAGCAGGGAAACATGAACACTGAAGCTTTCTTT
CASSQQGNMNTEAFF
>NA|TRBJ2-5|TRBV9|once
TGTGCCAGCAGCGTAGTCGGGACCCCAGCGGAGACCCAGTACTTC
CASSVVGTPAETQYF
>NA|TRBJ1-2|TRBV4-1|few
TGCGCCAGCAGCCAGGATTCTACGGGTATCTATGGCTACACCTTC
CASSQDSTGIYGYTF
>NA|TRBJ1-1|TRBV12-5|NA
TGTGCTAGTGGTTTCTCCAGCAAGAACACTGAAGCTTTCTTT
CASGFSSKNTEAFF
>NA|TRBJ2-7|TRBV7-9|NA
TGTGCCAGCAGCTCCTTAGTGACCGTCGAGGGGCTCCCCCTTTACGAGCAGTACTTC
CASSSLVTVEGLPLYEQYF
>TRBD2|TRBJ2-3|TRBV18|NA
TGTGCCAGCTCACCCGGACTAGGAGCAGATACGCAGTATTTT
CASSPGLGADTQYF
>NA|TRBJ2-3|TRBV9|medium-sized
TGTGCCAGCAGCGTAGACCCCTCCATCACCCAAGGAGATACGCAGTATTTT
CASSVDPSITQGDTQYF
>NA|TRBJ2-3|TRBV6-1|NA
TGTGCCAGCAGTGGGACAGTCACAGATACGCAGTATTTT
CASSGTVTDTQYF
>NA|TRBJ1-2|TRBV27|large
TGTGCCAGCAGGGACCGGATCAACTATGGCTACACCTTC
CASRDRINYGYTF
>NA|TRBJ2-7|TRBV7-9|NA
TGTGCCAGCAGCTTAGTAGCGGTGCCCGAGCAGTACTTC
CASSLVAVPEQYF
>NA|TRBJ2-1|TRBV18|NA
TGTGCCAGCTCACAGGAGACAGACAATGAGCAGTTCTTC
CASSQETDNEQFF
>NA|TRBJ2-3|TRBV5-4|NA
TGTGCCAGCAGCTTCTGGATCCTAAGAGGGACTAGCACAGATACGCAGTATTTT
CASSFWILRGTSTDTQYF
>TRBD1|TRBJ2-2|TRBV6-6|NA
TGTGCCAGCAGTTCCTCGGGACAGTGGAACACCGGGGAGCTGTTTTTT
CASSSSGQWNTGELFF
>TRBD1|TRBJ1-1|TRBV15|NA
TGTGCCACCAGCAGACGGACAGGGTTTACTGAAGCTTTCTTT
CATSRRTGFTEAFF
>NA|TRBJ1-2|TRBV30|few
TGTGCCTGGAGTGGTGTGGGAGGCTACACCTTC
CAWSGVGGYTF
>TRBD1|TRBJ2-3|TRBV29-1|NA
TGCAGCGTTGAGGGAGGGACAGGGCCCCCAGATACGCAGTATTTT
CSVEGGTGPPDTQYF
>NA|TRBJ1-5|TRBV7-2|medium-sized
TGTGCCAGCAGCGTAGCGGGGGGCAATCAGCCCCAGCATTTT
CASSVAGGNQPQHF
>NA|TRBJ1-3|TRBV2|NA
TGTGCCAGCAGTGACTTACTCACCATATATTTT
CASSDLLTIYF
>TRBD2|TRBJ2-1|TRBV5-4|NA
TGTGCCAGCAGCTTGAGGCTAGCGGGGGTCCCGGGAAATGAGCAGTTCTTC
CASSLRLAGVPGNEQFF
>NA|TRBJ1-1|TRBV2|NA
TGTGCCAGCAGTGAAAAGGGCTCCCCTGAAGCTTTCTTT
CASSEKGSPEAFF
>NA|TRBJ1-1|TRBV5-1|once
TGCGCCAGCAGCCATCGCCAGGGGCTTGACACTGAAGCTTTCTTT
CASSHRQGLDTEAFF
>NA|TRBJ1-1|TRBV5-8|NA
TGTGCCAGCCCGCCGGGAGACTTGAACACTGAAGCTTTCTTT
CASPPGDLNTEAFF
>TRBD1|TRBJ2-7|TRBV2|NA
TGTGCCAGCAGTGCCCGGGACAGGCCTTGGGAGCAGTACTTC
CASSARDRPWEQYF